The text below deals with one TCR beta chain. Sequencing used immunoSEQ multiplex PCR; TCRdb keeps in-frame clones, though not all of them. The data show about 96,000 clones, with 75% to 85% seen just once and almost 6% held by the top ten. The germline V and J ends were trimmed by 4 bases and 0 bases, with 17 bases remaining between them. Germline values: CDR1 MNHNS, CDR2 SASEGT. This CDR3 spans 17 amino acids. This specimen belongs to a study of glioma-infiltrating T cells after dendritic cell vaccination. Sequences were derived from blood, sampled before dendritic cell vaccination. This rearrangement joins TRBV6-1 to TRBJ2-3; weak D call: TRBD1 (6 bases). The source of this sequence is a human donor with glioblastoma. As DNA, the CDR3 is TGTGCCAGCAGTGTAAAATTCGGGACACCCAGCACAGATACGCAGTATTTT. Encoded protein: CASSVKFGTPSTDTQYF.